The present T cell receptor (beta chain) was sequenced within a study of technical replicates of blood from a few donors. The germline CDR1 and CDR2 sequences are SGHDN and FVKESK. Trimming took off 5 bases at V and 0 bases at J, with 22 bases between the two ends. The CDR3 is made up of 18 amino acids. This table comes from immunoSEQ multiplex PCR, and its TCRdb copy is limited to in-frame clones, with some not included. The table shows some 8,900 clones, with about nine tenths occurring only once. The receptor's source is a human donor in good health. The specimen sequenced was PBMCs. The J gene is TRBJ1-1, the V gene TRBV14; perhaps TRBD1 as D (5 bases). The CDR3 region has the DNA TGTGCCAGCAGCACTGGACCAAGACAGCTTCACATGAACACTGAAGCTTTCTTT. Translating it yields CASSTGPRQLHMNTEAFF.